The present TCR beta chain was sequenced within a study of response to subunit inactivated influenza vaccine. Broader study findings: With each seasonal influenza vaccination, the authors suggested, few new T cells are recruited.

The CDR3 has 15 residues. Germline V CDR1 and CDR2: MGHRA, YSYEKL. V shed 3 bases and J 4 bases; nucleotides not matched to a gene: 4. TCRdb analysed the RT-PCR reads with MiXCR anew, one entry per CDR3 protein. The table records roughly 500,000 distinct CDR3 sequences, approximately 15% of them present only once. Turning to this clonotype: Its target is unknown.

J is TRBJ2-3 and V is TRBV4-1; TRBD1 aligns across 10 bases. The TCR was taken from a man between 50 and 69 years old who received an inactivated influenza vaccine. Sequenced here: CD4+ T cells sorted from PBMCs, sampled roughly 24 months after vaccination. CDR3 residues: CASSHPGTGADTQYF. For the CDR3, the DNA is TGCGCCAGCAGCCATCCCGGGACAGGGGCAGATACGCAGTATTTT.